This T cell receptor beta chain was recorded in a study of blood T cell repertoires in COVID-19. Original processing notes: By means of reference gene primer amplification, nucleated cell counts were estimated. TCRdb keeps only in-frame clones here, not all; method: immunoSEQ multiplex PCR. Clone size and the V and J calls come from that table; the DNA yielded D and trimming. This table has 70,000 to 95,000 clones, just under 85% appearing once. V was pared by 5 bases and J by 5 bases, with 8 bases of the junction left unmatched. Germline V lookup: CDR1 SNHLY, CDR2 FYNNEI. The CDR3 spans 15 residues. The sequenced sample was peripheral blood. The chain joins TRBV2 to TRBJ1-4, with TRBD1 matching 7 bases. This sequence was found in a man older than 75 with active or convalescent COVID-19. CDR3 sequence reads: CASSLTGDTNEKLFF. In DNA form, the CDR3 reads TGTGCCAGCAGTTTAACAGGGGATACGAATGAAAAACTGTTTTTT.